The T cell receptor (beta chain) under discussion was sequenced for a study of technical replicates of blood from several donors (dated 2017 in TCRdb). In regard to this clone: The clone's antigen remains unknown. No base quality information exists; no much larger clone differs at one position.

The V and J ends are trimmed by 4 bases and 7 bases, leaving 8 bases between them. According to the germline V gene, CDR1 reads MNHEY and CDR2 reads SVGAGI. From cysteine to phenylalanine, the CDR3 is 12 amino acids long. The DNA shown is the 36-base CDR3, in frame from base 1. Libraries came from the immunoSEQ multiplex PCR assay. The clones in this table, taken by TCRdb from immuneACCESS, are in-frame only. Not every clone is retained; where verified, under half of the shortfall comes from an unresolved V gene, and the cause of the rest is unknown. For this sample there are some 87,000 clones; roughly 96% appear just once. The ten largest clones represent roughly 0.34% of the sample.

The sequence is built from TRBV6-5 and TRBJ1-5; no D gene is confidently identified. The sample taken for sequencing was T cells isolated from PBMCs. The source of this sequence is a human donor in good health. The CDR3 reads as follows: CASSFPGQPQHF. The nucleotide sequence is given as TGTGCCAGCAGTTTTCCGGGGCAGCCCCAGCATTTT.